The TCR beta chain under discussion was sequenced for a study of blood T cell repertoires in COVID-19. About the research overall: Sample material is recorded as cDNA or gDNA derived from T cells, B-cell-depleted T cells, or PBMCs.

Seattle's enrolled individuals joined amid active infection and were then monitored longitudinally. The authors' processing: Using reference gene primer amplification, nucleated cell counts were estimated. This table comes from immunoSEQ multiplex PCR, and its TCRdb copy is limited to in-frame clones, with some not included. The DNA was the basis for D and trimming; V, J and clone size are from that table. The profile shows 300,000 to 400,000 clones, about 87% of them singletons. The sequenced sample was peripheral blood. The TCR comes from a young woman with COVID-19, enrolled during active disease.

The CDR3 here is CASSLDGGLGTDTQYF. As DNA, the CDR3 is TGCGCCAGCAGCTTGGACGGGGGGCTCGGCACAGATACGCAGTATTTT. The rearrangement links TRBV5-1 to TRBJ2-3; D is possibly TRBD2 (7 bases). CDR1 is SGHRS, CDR2 YFSETQ, per germline. Trimming shortened V by 0 bases and J by 1 base, and 12 bases separated the two germline ends. There are 16 residues in the CDR3.